These 30 T cell receptor beta chains originate from one sample sequenced in a study of PD-L1 blockade in urothelial cancer. This sample's time point: pretreatment peripheral blood. Libraries were prepared by immunoSEQ multiplex PCR; TCRdb keeps only in-frame clonotypes and omits some of them. The table lists 55,000 to 85,000 clones, roughly 84% of them singletons. The sample was PBMCs, taken around atezolizumab (anti-PD-L1) treatment. Every receptor here comes from a woman in her seventies with urothelial cancer.

This clone was observed once. V is TRBV4-3 and J is TRBJ1-4; no clear D gene. CDR1 and CDR2 (germline): LGHNA, YSLEER. CDR3 length: 13 amino acids. The germline V and J ends were trimmed by 0 bases and 14 bases, with 13 bases remaining between them. The CDR3 sequence: CASSQEAGRELFF. The CDR3 nucleotides read TGCGCCAGCAGCCAAGAAGCTGGGCGCGAGCTGTTTTTT.

The rearrangement uses TRBV19 and TRBJ1-5; tentatively, D is TRBD1 (5 bases). This CDR3 contains 13 residues. The germline V and J ends were trimmed by 6 bases and 3 bases, with 9 bases remaining between them. Germline V gene lookup returns CDR1 LNHDA and CDR2 SQIVND (reference sequence). The CDR3 region has the DNA TGTGCCAGTAGGAACAGGAACAATCAGCCCCAGCATTTT. This encodes CASRNRNNQPQHF.

The chain is built from TRBV7-6 and TRBJ2-3; unclear D gene. The CDR3 contains 14 residues. Trimming removed 0 bases at V and 2 bases at J, with 6 bases between. Germline CDR1 is SGHVS and CDR2 is FNYEAQ. The CDR3 is CASSLAVLTDTQYF. For the CDR3, the DNA is TGTGCCAGCAGCTTAGCAGTACTCACAGATACGCAGTATTTT.

This clone was seen more than once but under ten times. V usage is TRBV7-2 and J usage is TRBJ1-2; D unresolved. This CDR3 has 11 amino acids. The V gene lost 4 bases and the J gene lost 7 bases, with 7 bases spanning the gap. Germline values: CDR1 SGHTA, CDR2 FQGNSA. The CDR3 DNA sequence: TGTGCCAGCAGCTCCGGTCGTGGCTACACCTTC. Its translation: CASSSGRGYTF. The full variable domain, with the rest looked up from reference TRBV7-2 and TRBJ1-2, is GAGVSQSPSNKVTEKGKDVELRCDPISGHTALYWYRQSLGQGLEFLIYFQGNSAPDKSGLPSDRFSAERTGGSVSTLTIQRTQQEDSAVYLCASSSGRGYTFGSGTRLTVV.

This chain connects TRBV19 to TRBJ2-3; TRBD2 might be the D (7 bases). V was cut by 2 bases and J by 4 bases, with 13 bases left in between. This CDR3 region has 15 residues. Germline assignment: CDR1 LNHDA and CDR2 SQIVND (reference sequence). The CDR3 is CASSISGGRADTQYF. CDR3 sequence (DNA): TGTGCCAGTAGTATATCGGGGGGCAGGGCAGATACGCAGTATTTT.

The CDR3, as DNA: TGTGCCAGTAGTATAGGTACAGGGGGCGATGGCTACACCTTC. Protein product: CASSIGTGGDGYTF. The chain links TRBV19 to TRBJ1-2; 9 bases fit TRBD1. J was trimmed by 6 bases and V by 1 base; bases with no gene match: 3. Germline CDR1 reads LNHDA; CDR2 reads SQIVND (reference sequence). This CDR3 region has 14 residues.

The chain couples TRBV9 to TRBJ2-1, with TRBD2 matching 7 bases. Trimming removed 0 bases from V and 8 bases from J; junction bases left unmatched: 17. The length of the CDR3 is 18 residues. Germline V gives CDR1 SGDLS, CDR2 YYNGEE. The CDR3, as DNA: TGTGCCAGCAGCGTAGGCCCTGGGAGGGGAGGAGTCCAGGATGAGCAGTTCTTC. Its protein product is CASSVGPGRGGVQDEQFF.

The rearrangement uses TRBV2 and TRBJ2-1, with 8 bases identical to TRBD1. The CDR3 spans 14 residues. Germline CDR1 reads SNHLY; CDR2 reads FYNNEI. V was pared by 2 bases and J by 15 bases, with 12 bases of the junction left unmatched. The CDR3 DNA reads TGTGCCAGCAGTGAAACCCCAGGGGGCCGTAATTCGTTCTTC. Its protein product is CASSETPGGRNSFF.

The genes are TRBV29-1 and TRBJ2-5; D remains ambiguous. V was trimmed by 4 bases and J by 1 base, leaving 10 bases between them. CDR1 and CDR2 (germline): SQVTM, ANQGSEA. The CDR3 runs 13 residues. CDR3 sequence (DNA): TGCAGCGTTGGGGCAGCCCTCCAAGAGACCCAGTACTTC. It specifies CSVGAALQETQYF.

V usage is TRBV30 and J usage is TRBJ1-3; D is possibly TRBD1 (6 bases). This CDR3 has 14 residues. Germline V lookup: CDR1 GTSNPN, CDR2 SVGIG (reference sequence). V lost 4 bases and J lost 8, with 18 bases in between. The CDR3 region is CAWNRVTGKDTIYF. The CDR3 DNA reads as TGTGCCTGGAACAGGGTAACGGGAAAGGACACCATATATTTT.

This chain connects TRBV7-9 to TRBJ2-1; the match to TRBD2 covers 14 bases. V gave up 3 bases and J gave up 15 bases; unmatched junction bases: 7. Germline V gene data show CDR1 as SEHNR and CDR2 as FQNEAQ (reference sequence). CDR3 size: 14 residues. The CDR3 sequence: CASSFGTSGSLGFF. For the CDR3, the DNA is TGTGCCAGCAGCTTCGGGACTAGCGGGAGCCTGGGGTTCTTC.

The rearrangement joins TRBV4-3 to TRBJ2-7; 14 bases line up with TRBD2. V shed 0 bases, J shed 3 bases, and the junction held 4 bases outside the gene matches. Germline CDR1 and CDR2: LGHNA and YSLEER. The CDR3 loop spans 17 amino acids. The CDR3 nucleotides read TGCGCCAGCAGCCAAGATGGGACTAGCGGGGGACTCTACGAGCAGTACTTC. Translating it yields CASSQDGTSGGLYEQYF.

This clone was counted a single time. The V gene is TRBV7-6, the J gene TRBJ2-1; weak D call: TRBD1 (5 bases). The length of the CDR3 is 14 residues. The V gene's germline CDR1 is SGHVS and CDR2 FNYEAQ. With 7 bases removed from V and 12 bases from J, the gap between germline ends came to 22 bases. The CDR3 region is CASTPAAAVQGQFF. In nucleotides, the CDR3 is TGTGCCAGCACCCCCGCGGCCGCGGTTCAGGGGCAGTTCTTC.

This chain links TRBV19 with TRBJ2-7, with TRBD2 identical over 8 bases. The CDR3 extends over 16 amino acids. The junction had 15 bases not matched to a gene; V was cut back by 5 bases and J by 6 bases. Germline V CDR1 and CDR2: LNHDA, SQIVND (reference sequence). The CDR3 region is CASSAQFGSGSIEQYF. The CDR3 DNA reads as TGTGCCAGTAGTGCCCAATTTGGGAGCGGGAGTATCGAGCAGTACTTC. Filled out from reference TRBV19 and TRBJ2-7, the complete variable domain reads DGGITQSPKYLFRKEGQNVTLSCEQNLNHDAMYWYRQDPGQGLRLIYYSQIVNDFQKGDIAEGYSVSREKKESFPLTVTSAQKNPTAFYLCASSAQFGSGSIEQYFGPGTRLTVT.

V gene TRBV9 combines with J gene TRBJ2-1, with TRBD2 matching over 10 bases. The CDR3 spans 17 residues. Looked up from germline, CDR1 is SGDLS and CDR2 is YYNGEE. J lost 3 bases, V lost 4 bases, and 10 bases had no gene match. In DNA form, the CDR3 reads TGTGCCAGCAGCCCCCGACTAGCGGGTTATAACTACAATGAGCAGTTCTTC. This translates into CASSPRLAGYNYNEQFF.

The chain uses TRBV19 and TRBJ1-2, with 12 bases that match TRBD1. After removal of 3 bases from V and 8 bases from J, the junction contained 4 bases not matched to a gene. This CDR3 region has 14 residues. Germline assignment: CDR1 LNHDA and CDR2 SQIVND (reference sequence). CDR3 sequence reads: CASSMGQGAYGYTF. The CDR3 bases are TGTGCCAGTAGTATGGGACAGGGGGCCTACGGCTACACCTTC.

Concerning this clone itself: Other DNA sequences of this sample code for an identical CDR3. This sequence joins TRBV7-8 and TRBJ2-7; D might be TRBD1 (6 bases). V dropped 5 bases and J dropped 4 bases, with 15 bases sitting between them. Looked up from germline, CDR1 is SGHVS and CDR2 is FQNEAQ. This CDR3 is built from 14 residues. Here the CDR3 reads CASSLDRFGYEQYF. CDR3 nucleotides: TGTGCCAGCAGCCTCGACAGGTTTGGGTACGAGCAGTACTTC.

The chain recombines TRBV2 with TRBJ2-1; D is possibly TRBD2 (6 bases). In germline, CDR1 is SNHLY, CDR2 FYNNEI. This CDR3 is built from 13 residues. V was pared by 3 bases and J by 7 bases, with 10 bases between. CDR3 region: CASSEGLLNEQFF. The DNA for the CDR3 is TGTGCCAGCAGTGAGGGACTTCTTAATGAGCAGTTCTTC.

V is TRBV19 and J is TRBJ2-3; D perhaps matches TRBD2 (5 bases). CDR3 length equals 15 residues. Germline V gene data show CDR1 as LNHDA and CDR2 as SQIVND (reference sequence). The V and J ends lost 2 bases and 0 bases respectively, with 9 bases between them. CDR3 region: CASSIPADSTDTQYF. The DNA for the CDR3 is TGTGCCAGTAGTATACCAGCGGACAGCACAGATACGCAGTATTTT. Full variable domain (remainder filled in from reference TRBV19 and TRBJ2-3): DGGITQSPKYLFRKEGQNVTLSCEQNLNHDAMYWYRQDPGQGLRLIYYSQIVNDFQKGDIAEGYSVSREKKESFPLTVTSAQKNPTAFYLCASSIPADSTDTQYFGPGTRLTVL.

The rearrangement joins TRBV6-5 to TRBJ1-1; D ambiguous. Germline lookup yields CDR1 MNHEY and CDR2 SVGAGI. The V end was cut by 4 bases, the J end by 6 bases, with 15 bases between. This CDR3 has 14 residues. CDR3 coding DNA: TGTGCCAGCAGTTCTGCCCACCGGGAGGCTGAAGCTTTCTTT. Translated, it gives CASSSAHREAEAFF.

CDR3 nucleotide sequence: TGTGCCAGCGGACAACTAGCGGGAGGGCCAGACAATGAGCAGTTCTTC. Amino acid sequence: CASGQLAGGPDNEQFF. This sequence joins TRBV9 and TRBJ2-1; 13 nucleotides line up with TRBD2. CDR3 size: 16 residues. Germline V gives CDR1 SGDLS, CDR2 YYNGEE. V lost 7 bases, J lost 5 bases, and 9 bases stayed unmatched.

The rearrangement uses TRBV10-2 and TRBJ1-4; D perhaps matches TRBD1 (6 bases). The CDR3 spans 16 residues. CDR1 WSHSY and CDR2 SAAADI come from the germline V gene. The V end was cut by 5 bases, the J end by 0 bases, with 13 bases between. The CDR3 protein is CASSNRGGATNEKLFF. Here the CDR3 DNA reads TGCGCCAGCAGTAATAGAGGGGGGGCAACTAATGAAAAACTGTTTTTT.

This clone was recorded once. The chain joins TRBV29-1 to TRBJ2-3; D is unresolved. Germline assignment: CDR1 SQVTM and CDR2 ANQGSEA. The CDR3 runs 13 residues. Trimming removed 3 bases from V and 2 bases from J, with 9 bases in between. The CDR3 DNA follows: TGCAGCGTTGAGGTGGAGATCACAGATACGCAGTATTTT. It codes for CSVEVEITDTQYF.

The rearrangement uses TRBV19 and TRBJ2-2; D perhaps matches TRBD1 (7 bases). V was clipped by 5 bases and J by 5 bases, with 12 bases between them. The CDR3 sequence is 14 residues long. CDR1 is LNHDA and CDR2 is SQIVND in the germline V gene (reference sequence). CDR3 sequence: CASSSSGGTGELFF. Here the CDR3 DNA reads TGTGCCAGTAGTTCGTCAGGGGGGACCGGGGAGCTGTTTTTT. Supplemented by reference TRBV19 and TRBJ2-2, the full variable domain reads DGGITQSPKYLFRKEGQNVTLSCEQNLNHDAMYWYRQDPGQGLRLIYYSQIVNDFQKGDIAEGYSVSREKKESFPLTVTSAQKNPTAFYLCASSSSGGTGELFFGEGSRLTVL.

The rearrangement joins TRBV29-1 to TRBJ2-1; 8 bases align to TRBD2. The length of the CDR3 is 14 residues. Unmatched junction bases numbered 5, after V lost 6 bases and J lost 1 base. CDR1 SQVTM and CDR2 ANQGSEA come from the germline V gene. The CDR3 coding sequence is TGCAGCGTAGGGCGGGGGGAATCCTACAATGAGCAGTTCTTC. The encoded protein is CSVGRGESYNEQFF.

The chain couples TRBV5-1 to TRBJ1-4; TRBD1 agrees at 9 bases. This CDR3 region has 18 residues. The germline gives CDR1 SGHRS, CDR2 YFSETQ. The V gene end was trimmed by 0 bases and the J gene end by 10 bases; junction bases not matched to a gene: 16. The CDR3 loop reads CASSLGAVPGTGSGKLFF. CDR3 in DNA: TGCGCCAGCAGCTTGGGGGCTGTACCCGGGACAGGGTCTGGAAAACTGTTTTTT.

The chain has TRBV7-9 and TRBJ2-7, with 12 bases matching TRBD2. Germline loops: CDR1 SEHNR, CDR2 FQNEAQ (reference sequence). The trim removed 5 bases at V and 2 bases at J, leaving 7 bases unmatched. The CDR3 is 16 amino acids. CDR3 amino acids: CASSLHLAGGPYEQYF. DNA of the CDR3: TGTGCCAGCAGCCTACATCTAGCGGGGGGGCCCTACGAGCAGTACTTC.

This clone was counted a single time. The chain links TRBV18 to TRBJ2-7, with a possible D match to TRBD1 (5 bases). CDR1 and CDR2 from the germline V gene are KGHSH and LQKENI. The V gene lost 4 bases and the J gene lost 5 bases, with 21 bases spanning the gap. CDR3 size: 16 residues. The CDR3: CASSLESRALNHEQYF. Written as DNA, the CDR3 is TGTGCCAGCTCACTGGAATCCAGGGCCTTAAACCACGAGCAGTACTTC.

The rearrangement uses TRBV2 and TRBJ2-3, with 7 bases identical to TRBD1. The CDR3 sequence is 14 residues long. Germline assignment: CDR1 SNHLY and CDR2 FYNNEI. V lost 5 bases to trimming and J lost 4 bases; unmatched junction nucleotides: 6. The CDR3 sequence is CASSSQQGPDTQYF. The CDR3 DNA reads TGTGCCAGCAGTTCTCAACAGGGGCCAGATACGCAGTATTTT.

The chain combines TRBV10-2 with TRBJ2-1; 9 nucleotides match TRBD2. Per the germline V gene, CDR1 is WSHSY and CDR2 is SAAADI. The J segment lost 4 bases and the V segment lost 7 bases, leaving 5 bases of the junction unmatched. This CDR3 has 14 amino acids. The CDR3 DNA sequence: TGCGCCAGCAAACTAGCGGGCCCTTACAATGAGCAGTTCTTC. Translated: CASKLAGPYNEQFF.